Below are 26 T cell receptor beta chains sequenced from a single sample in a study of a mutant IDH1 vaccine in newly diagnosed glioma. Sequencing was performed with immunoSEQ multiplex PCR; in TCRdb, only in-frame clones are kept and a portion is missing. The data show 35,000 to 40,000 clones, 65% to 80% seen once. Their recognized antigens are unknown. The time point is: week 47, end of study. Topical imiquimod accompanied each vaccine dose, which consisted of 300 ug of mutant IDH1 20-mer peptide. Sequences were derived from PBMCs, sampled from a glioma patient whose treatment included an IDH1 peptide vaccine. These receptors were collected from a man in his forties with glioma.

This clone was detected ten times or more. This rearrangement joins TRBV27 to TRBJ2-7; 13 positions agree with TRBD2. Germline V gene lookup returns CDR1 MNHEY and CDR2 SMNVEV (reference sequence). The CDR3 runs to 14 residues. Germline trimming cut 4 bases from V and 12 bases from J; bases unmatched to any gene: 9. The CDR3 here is CASSSRTSGSQWYF. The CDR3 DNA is TGTGCCAGCAGTTCACGGACTAGCGGGAGTCAGTGGTACTTC.

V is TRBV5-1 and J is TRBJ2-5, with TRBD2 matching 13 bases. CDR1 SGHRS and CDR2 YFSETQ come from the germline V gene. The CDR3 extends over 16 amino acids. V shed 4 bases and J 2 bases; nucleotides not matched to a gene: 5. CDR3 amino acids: CASSRLAGGPQETQYF. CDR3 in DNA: TGCGCCAGCAGCAGACTAGCGGGGGGTCCTCAAGAGACCCAGTACTTC.

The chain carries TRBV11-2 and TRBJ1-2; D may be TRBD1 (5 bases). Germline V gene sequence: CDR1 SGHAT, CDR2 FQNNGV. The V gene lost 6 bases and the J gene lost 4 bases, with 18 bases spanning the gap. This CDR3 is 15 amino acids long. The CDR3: CASSQMAGLGYGYTF. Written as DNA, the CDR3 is TGTGCCAGCAGTCAAATGGCAGGGTTGGGCTATGGCTACACCTTC.

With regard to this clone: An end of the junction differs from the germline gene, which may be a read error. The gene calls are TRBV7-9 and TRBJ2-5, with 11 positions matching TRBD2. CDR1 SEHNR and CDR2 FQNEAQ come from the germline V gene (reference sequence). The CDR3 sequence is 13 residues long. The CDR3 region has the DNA TGTGCCAGCAGCTCCTCCCTTAGCGGGAGGGAGGACTTC. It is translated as CASSSSLSGREDF.

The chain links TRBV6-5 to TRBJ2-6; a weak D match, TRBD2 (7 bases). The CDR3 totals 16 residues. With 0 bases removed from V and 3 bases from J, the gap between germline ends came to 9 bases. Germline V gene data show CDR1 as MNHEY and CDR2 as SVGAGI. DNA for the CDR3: TGTGCCAGCAGTTACTCCGGGGGGCGTGGGGCCAACGTCCTGACTTTC. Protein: CASSYSGGRGANVLTF.

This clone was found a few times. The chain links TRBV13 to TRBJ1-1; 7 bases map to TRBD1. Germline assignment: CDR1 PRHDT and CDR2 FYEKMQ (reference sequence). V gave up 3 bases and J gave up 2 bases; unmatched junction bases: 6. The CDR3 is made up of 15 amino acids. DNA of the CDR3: TGTGCCAGCAGCTTCCGGACAGGAGGAAACACTGAAGCTTTCTTT. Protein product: CASSFRTGGNTEAFF.

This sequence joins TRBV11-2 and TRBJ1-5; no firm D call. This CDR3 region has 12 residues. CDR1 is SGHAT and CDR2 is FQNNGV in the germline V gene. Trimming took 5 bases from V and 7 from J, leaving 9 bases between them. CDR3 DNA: TGTGCCAGCAGCGATACAAACCAGCCCCAGCATTTT. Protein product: CASSDTNQPQHF.

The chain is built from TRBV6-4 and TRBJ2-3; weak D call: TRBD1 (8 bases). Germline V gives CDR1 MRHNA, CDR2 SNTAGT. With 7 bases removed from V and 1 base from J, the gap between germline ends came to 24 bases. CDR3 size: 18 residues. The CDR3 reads CASNTQGGPSRCTDTQYF. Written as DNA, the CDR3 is TGTGCCAGCAACACACAGGGGGGGCCCAGTCGTTGCACAGATACGCAGTATTTT.

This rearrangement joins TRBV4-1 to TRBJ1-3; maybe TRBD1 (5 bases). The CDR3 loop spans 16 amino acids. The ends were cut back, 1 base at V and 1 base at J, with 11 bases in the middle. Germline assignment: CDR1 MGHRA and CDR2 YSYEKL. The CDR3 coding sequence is TGCGCCAGCAGCCAAGCCGGGGGTCGATCTGGAAACACCATATATTTT. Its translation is CASSQAGGRSGNTIYF.

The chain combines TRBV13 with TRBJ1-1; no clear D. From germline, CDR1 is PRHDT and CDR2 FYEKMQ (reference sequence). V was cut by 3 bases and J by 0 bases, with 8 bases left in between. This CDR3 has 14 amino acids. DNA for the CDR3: TGTGCCAGCAGCTTCTCGGGCCTGAACACTGAAGCTTTCTTT. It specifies CASSFSGLNTEAFF.

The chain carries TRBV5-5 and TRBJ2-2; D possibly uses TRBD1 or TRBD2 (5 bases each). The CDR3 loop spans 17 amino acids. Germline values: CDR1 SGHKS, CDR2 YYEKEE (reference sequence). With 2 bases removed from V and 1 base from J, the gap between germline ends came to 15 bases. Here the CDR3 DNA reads TGTGCCAGCAGCTTCTACTCCGGGACGGTGAACACCGGGGAGCTGTTTTTT. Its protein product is CASSFYSGTVNTGELFF. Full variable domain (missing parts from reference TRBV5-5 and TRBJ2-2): DAGVTQSPTHLIKTRGQQVTLRCSPISGHKSVSWYQQVLGQGPQFIFQYYEKEERGRGNFPDRFSARQFPNYSSELNVNALLLGDSALYLCASSFYSGTVNTGELFFGEGSRLTVL.

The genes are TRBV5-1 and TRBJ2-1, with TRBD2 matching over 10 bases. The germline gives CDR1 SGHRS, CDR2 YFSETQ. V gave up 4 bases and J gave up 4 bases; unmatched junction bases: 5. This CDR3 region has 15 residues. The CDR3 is CASSGGLAQYNEQFF. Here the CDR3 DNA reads TGCGCCAGCAGCGGGGGACTAGCGCAGTACAATGAGCAGTTCTTC. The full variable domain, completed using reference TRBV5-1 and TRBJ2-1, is KAGVTQTPRYLIKTRGQQVTLSCSPISGHRSVSWYQQTPGQGLQFLFEYFSETQRNKGNFPGRFSGRQFSNSRSEMNVSTLELGDSALYLCASSGGLAQYNEQFFGPGTRLTVL.

The CDR3 nucleotides read TGTGCCAGCAGCCGGACTAGCGGCCCTGGGTCCCAGTACTTC. Translated: CASSRTSGPGSQYF. The rearrangement links TRBV7-2 to TRBJ2-5; 10 bases map to TRBD2. Germline V gives CDR1 SGHTA, CDR2 FQGNSA. This CDR3 is 14 amino acids long. The V gene end was trimmed by 5 bases and the J gene end by 9 bases; junction bases not matched to a gene: 9.

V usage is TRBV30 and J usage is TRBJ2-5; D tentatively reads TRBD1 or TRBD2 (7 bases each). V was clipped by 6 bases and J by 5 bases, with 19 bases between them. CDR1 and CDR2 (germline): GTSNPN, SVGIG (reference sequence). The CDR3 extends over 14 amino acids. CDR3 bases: TGTGCCTGCAGGGGGGGACAGAGGTCGGAGACCCAGTACTTC. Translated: CACRGGQRSETQYF.

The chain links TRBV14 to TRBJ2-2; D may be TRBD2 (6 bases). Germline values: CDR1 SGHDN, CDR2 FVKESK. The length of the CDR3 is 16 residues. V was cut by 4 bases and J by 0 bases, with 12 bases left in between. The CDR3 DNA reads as TGTGCCAGCAGCCGGACGGGAGACCCGAACACCGGGGAGCTGTTTTTT. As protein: CASSRTGDPNTGELFF.

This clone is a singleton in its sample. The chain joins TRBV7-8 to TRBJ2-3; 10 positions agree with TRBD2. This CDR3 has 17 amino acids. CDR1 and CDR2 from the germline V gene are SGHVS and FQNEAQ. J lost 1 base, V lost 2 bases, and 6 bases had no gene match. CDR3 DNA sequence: TGTGCCAGCAGCTTATTCACCGGGACTAGCGGCACAGATACGCAGTATTTT. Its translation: CASSLFTGTSGTDTQYF. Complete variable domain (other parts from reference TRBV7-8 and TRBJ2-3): GAGVSQSPRYKVAKRGQDVALRCDPISGHVSLFWYQQALGQGPEFLTYFQNEAQLDKSGLPSDRFFAERPEGSVSTLKIQRTQQEDSAVYLCASSLFTGTSGTDTQYFGPGTRLTVL.

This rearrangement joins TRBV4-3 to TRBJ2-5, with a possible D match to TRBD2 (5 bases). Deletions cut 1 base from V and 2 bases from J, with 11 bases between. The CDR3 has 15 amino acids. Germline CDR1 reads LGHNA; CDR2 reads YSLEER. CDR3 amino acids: CASSQGGEGQETQYF. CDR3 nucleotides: TGCGCCAGCAGCCAAGGGGGAGAAGGACAAGAGACCCAGTACTTC.

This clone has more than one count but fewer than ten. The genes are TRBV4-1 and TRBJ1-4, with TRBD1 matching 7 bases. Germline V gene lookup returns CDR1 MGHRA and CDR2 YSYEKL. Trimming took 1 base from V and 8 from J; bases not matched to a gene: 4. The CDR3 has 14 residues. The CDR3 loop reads CASSQATGEEKLFF. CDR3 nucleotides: TGCGCCAGCAGCCAAGCCACAGGGGAAGAAAAACTGTTTTTT.

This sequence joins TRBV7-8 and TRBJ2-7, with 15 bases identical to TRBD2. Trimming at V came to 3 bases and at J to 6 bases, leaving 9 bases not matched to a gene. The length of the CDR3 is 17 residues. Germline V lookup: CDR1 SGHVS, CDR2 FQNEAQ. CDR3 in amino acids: CASSFWTSGRAAGEQYF. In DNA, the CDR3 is TGTGCCAGCAGCTTTTGGACTAGCGGGAGGGCTGCGGGCGAGCAGTACTTC.

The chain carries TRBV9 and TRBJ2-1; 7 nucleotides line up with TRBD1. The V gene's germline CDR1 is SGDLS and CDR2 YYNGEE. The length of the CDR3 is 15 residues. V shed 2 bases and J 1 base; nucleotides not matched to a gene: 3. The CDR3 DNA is TGTGCCAGCAGCGTGTCGGACAGGTCCTACAATGAGCAGTTCTTC. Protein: CASSVSDRSYNEQFF.

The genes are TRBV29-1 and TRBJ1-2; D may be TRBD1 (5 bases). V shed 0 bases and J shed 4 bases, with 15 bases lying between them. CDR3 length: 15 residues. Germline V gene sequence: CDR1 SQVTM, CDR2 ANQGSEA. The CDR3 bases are TGCAGCGTTGAAGATGCGGGATCGGGACTCTATGGCTACACCTTC. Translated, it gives CSVEDAGSGLYGYTF.

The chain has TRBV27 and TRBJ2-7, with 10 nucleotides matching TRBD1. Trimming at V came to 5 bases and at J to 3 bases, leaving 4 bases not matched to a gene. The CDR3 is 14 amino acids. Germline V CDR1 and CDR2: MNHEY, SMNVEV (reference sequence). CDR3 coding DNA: TGTGCCAGCAGTCCGGGACAGGGGTTCTACGAGCAGTACTTC. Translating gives CASSPGQGFYEQYF.

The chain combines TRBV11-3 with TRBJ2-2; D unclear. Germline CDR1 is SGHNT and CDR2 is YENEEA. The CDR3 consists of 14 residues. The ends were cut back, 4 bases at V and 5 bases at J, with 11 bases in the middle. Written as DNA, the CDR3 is TGTGCCAGCAGCTGGAAATGGGGTACCGGGGAGCTGTTTTTT. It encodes CASSWKWGTGELFF.

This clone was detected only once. CDR3 region: CASGRSSGRGTGELFF. CDR3 nucleotide sequence: TGTGCTAGTGGTCGAAGTAGCGGGAGAGGAACCGGGGAGCTGTTTTTT. The chain is built from TRBV12-5 and TRBJ2-2; the match to TRBD2 covers 9 bases. The V segment lost 5 bases and the J segment 5 bases; nucleotides outside the gene matches: 9. The CDR3 has 16 amino acids. CDR1 LGHNT and CDR2 FRNRAP come from the germline V gene. Full variable domain (remainder filled in from reference TRBV12-5 and TRBJ2-2): DARVTQTPRHKVTEMGQEVTMRCQPILGHNTVFWYRQTMMQGLELLAYFRNRAPLDDSGMPKDRFSAEMPDATLATLKIQPSEPRDSAVYFCASGRSSGRGTGELFFGEGSRLTVL.

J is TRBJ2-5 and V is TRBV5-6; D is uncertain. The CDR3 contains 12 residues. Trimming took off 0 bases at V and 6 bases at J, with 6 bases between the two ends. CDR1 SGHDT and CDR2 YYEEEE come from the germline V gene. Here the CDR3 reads CASSLGLKTQYF. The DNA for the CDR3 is TGTGCCAGCAGCTTGGGCCTCAAGACCCAGTACTTC. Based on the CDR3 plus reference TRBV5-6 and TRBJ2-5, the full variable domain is DAGVTQSPTHLIKTRGQQVTLRCSPKSGHDTVSWYQQALGQGPQFIFQYYEEEERQRGNFPDRFSGHQFPNYSSELNVNALLLGDSALYLCASSLGLKTQYFGPGTRLLVL.

CDR3 residues: CAISVVQGDYTDTQYF. CDR3 bases: TGTGCCATCAGTGTAGTTCAAGGCGACTACACAGATACGCAGTATTTT. V is TRBV10-3 and J is TRBJ2-3; tentatively, D is TRBD2 (5 bases). Germline assignment: CDR1 ENHRY and CDR2 SYGVKD. The CDR3 extends over 16 amino acids. Between the trimmed V and J ends, which lost 4 bases and 2 bases, there was a span of 16 bases.